This T cell receptor beta chain emerged from a study of monozygotic twins with inflammatory bowel disease. TCRdb re-called the 5' RACE reads and gives one entry per CDR3 protein, without DNA. The sample includes fewer than 350,000 distinct CDR3 sequences. This CDR3 has 15 amino acids. The germline V gene has CDR1 SGHRS and CDR2 YFSETQ. This chain uses TRBV5-1 with TRBJ2-7; lacking DNA, the TRBD1 call made by TCRdb goes unchecked. The sequenced sample was blood. The receptor was isolated from a human donor with ulcerative colitis or Crohn's disease, or a healthy co-twin of an affected twin (not recorded which). Here the CDR3 reads CASSLGQGRNYEQYF.